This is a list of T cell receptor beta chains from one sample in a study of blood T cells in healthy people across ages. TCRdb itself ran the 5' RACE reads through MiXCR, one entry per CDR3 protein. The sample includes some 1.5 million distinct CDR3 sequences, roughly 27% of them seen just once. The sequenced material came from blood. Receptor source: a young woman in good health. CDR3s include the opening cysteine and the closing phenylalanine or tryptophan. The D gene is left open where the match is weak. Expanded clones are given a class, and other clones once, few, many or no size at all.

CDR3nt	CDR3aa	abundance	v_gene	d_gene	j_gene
TGTGCCACCGGGGACACCACCTACGAGCAGTACTTC	CATGDTTYEQYF	few	TRBV7-6	-	TRBJ2-7
TGCGCCAGCAGCTTGGAGGGCGGGGGGTTAAATGAGCAGTACTTC	CASSLEGGGLNEQYF	few	TRBV5-1	TRBD2	TRBJ2-5
TGCAGTGCTAGTACCTACTCCTACGAGCAGTACTTC	CSASTYSYEQYF	few	TRBV20-1	-	TRBJ2-7
TGTGCCAGCAGTTTTCAACAGGGGGCAGATACGCAGTATTTT	CASSFQQGADTQYF	many	TRBV28	TRBD1	TRBJ2-3
TGCAGTGCTCCTGGACGGAGGGGGTGGAGTGAAGCTTTCTTT	CSAPGRRGWSEAFF	-	TRBV20-1	-	TRBJ1-1
TGTGCCACCAGTGATTTCGAGTACAATGAGCAGTTCTTC	CATSDFEYNEQFF	many	TRBV24-1	-	TRBJ2-1
TGTGCCAGCAGTCGATGGACAGGGGGCCTCCACTCCTACGAGCAGTACTTC	CASSRWTGGLHSYEQYF	-	TRBV6-2/TRBV6-3	TRBD1	TRBJ2-7
TGCAGCGTTATTAGCGGGAGGGCGAACGAGCAGTACTTC	CSVISGRANEQYF	many	TRBV29-1	TRBD2	TRBJ2-7
TGCAGTGCTAGTGGGAGCGGGAGGGTCGATGAGCAGTTCTTC	CSASGSGRVDEQFF	many	TRBV20-1	TRBD2	TRBJ2-1
TGCAGCGTTGAAGTAGGGGGACAGGGAGGTAATGAGCAGTTCTTC	CSVEVGGQGGNEQFF	many	TRBV29-1	TRBD1	TRBJ2-1
TGTGCCAGCAGCTCGTGGACAGGCCTCTACAATGAGCGGTTCTTC	CASSSWTGLYNERFF	-	TRBV11-2	TRBD1	TRBJ2-1
TGTGCCAGCAGCCAACAGGGGAGAGGGGAAAAACTGTTTTTT	CASSQQGRGEKLFF	-	TRBV12-3/TRBV12-4	TRBD1	TRBJ1-4
TGTGCCAGCAACCTCGGGGGGGCGAACACCGGGGAGCTGTTTTTT	CASNLGGANTGELFF	once	TRBV7-2	TRBD2	TRBJ2-2
TGTGCCAGCAGCTCCGGGGACAGAGGGTCAGATACGCAGTATTTT	CASSSGDRGSDTQYF	-	TRBV5-4	TRBD1	TRBJ2-3
TGTGCCAGCAGCCCCAGGGTTGACAAAAACATTCAGTACTTC	CASSPRVDKNIQYF	few	TRBV11-2	-	TRBJ2-4
TGCGCCAGCAGCGCCGGGACAGGGGGCGGGTACAATGAGCAGTTCTTC	CASSAGTGGGYNEQFF	-	TRBV5-1	TRBD1	TRBJ2-1
TGTGCCAGCAGTATAGACAGGGCCACAGATACGCAGTATTTT	CASSIDRATDTQYF	-	TRBV28	TRBD1	TRBJ2-3
TGTCTTGCAGGGCCGAACACTGAAGCTTTCTTT	CLAGPNTEAFF	few	TRBV7-2	-	TRBJ1-1
TGCAGTGCTAGAGCCGGGACATGCCGGGAGACCCAGTACTTC	CSARAGTCRETQYF	-	TRBV20-1	-	TRBJ2-5
TGTGCCAGCAGTCCACAGGGTCTCCGCGCTACGAGCGAGCAGTACTTC	CASSPQGLRATSEQYF	-	TRBV12-3/TRBV12-4	-	TRBJ2-7
TGTGCCTCCAAGGGGAGCGGGTGGGGGGAGACCCAGTACTTC	CASKGSGWGETQYF	-	TRBV10-3	-	TRBJ2-5
TGTGCCACCAGTGACGCGCGCTCGACAGGGGTCGATGAGCAGTTCTTC	CATSDARSTGVDEQFF	-	TRBV24-1	TRBD1	TRBJ2-1
TGTGCCACCAGTGAAGGCTTCCCTCCCTACGAGCAGTACTTC	CATSEGFPPYEQYF	-	TRBV24-1	-	TRBJ2-7